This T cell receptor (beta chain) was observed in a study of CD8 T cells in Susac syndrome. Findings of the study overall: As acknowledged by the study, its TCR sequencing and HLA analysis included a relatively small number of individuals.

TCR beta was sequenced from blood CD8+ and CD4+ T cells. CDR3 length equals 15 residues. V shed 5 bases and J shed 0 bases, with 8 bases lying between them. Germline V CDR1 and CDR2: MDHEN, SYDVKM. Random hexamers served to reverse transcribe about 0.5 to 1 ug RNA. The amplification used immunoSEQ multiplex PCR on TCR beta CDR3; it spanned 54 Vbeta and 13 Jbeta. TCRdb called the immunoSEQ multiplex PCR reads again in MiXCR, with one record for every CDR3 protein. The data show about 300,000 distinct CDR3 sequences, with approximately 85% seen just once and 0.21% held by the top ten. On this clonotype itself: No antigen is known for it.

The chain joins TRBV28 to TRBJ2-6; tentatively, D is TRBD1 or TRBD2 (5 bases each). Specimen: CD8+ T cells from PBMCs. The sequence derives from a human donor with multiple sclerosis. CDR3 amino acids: CASSRGVSGANVLTF. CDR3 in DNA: TGTGCCAGCAGTCGGGGCGTCTCTGGGGCCAACGTCCTGACTTTC. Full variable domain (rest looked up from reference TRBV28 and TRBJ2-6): DVKVTQSSRYLVKRTGEKVFLECVQDMDHENMFWYRQDPGLGLRLIYFSYDVKMKEKGDIPEGYSVSREKKERFSLILESASTNQTSMYLCASSRGVSGANVLTFGAGSRLTVL.